Included here is one TCR beta chain sequence, with context. This record belongs to a study of shared clonotypes between healthy human individuals. Genomic DNA of each subset was evenly split across several immunoSEQ plates. Clones were sequenced by immunoSEQ multiplex PCR, and TCRdb holds only the in-frame ones, with some missing. Altogether millions of clones are present, around 94% being singletons, with the ten largest covering 0.14%. The TCR sequence derives from a man younger than 35 in good health. Input material: naive CD4+ T cells sorted from blood. Sample subset: CD45RA+ positively selected.

CDR3 protein: CASSPPASGGYTDTQYF. CDR3 nucleotides: TGTGCCAGCAGCCCACCCGCTAGCGGGGGGTACACAGATACGCAGTATTTT. This rearrangement joins TRBV7-9 to TRBJ2-3; 11 nucleotides line up with TRBD2. The CDR3 contains 17 residues. The germline V gene has CDR1 SEHNR and CDR2 FQNEAQ (reference sequence). Trimming took 5 bases from V and 2 from J; bases not matched to a gene: 9.